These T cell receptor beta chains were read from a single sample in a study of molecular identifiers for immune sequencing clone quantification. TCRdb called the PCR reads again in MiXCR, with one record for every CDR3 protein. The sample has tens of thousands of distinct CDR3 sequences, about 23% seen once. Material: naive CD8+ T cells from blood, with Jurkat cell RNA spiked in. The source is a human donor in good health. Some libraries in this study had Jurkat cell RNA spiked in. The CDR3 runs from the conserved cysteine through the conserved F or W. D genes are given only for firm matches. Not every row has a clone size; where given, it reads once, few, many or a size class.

cdr3_aa: CASSQDLPQRGNSPLHF
cdr3_nt: TGCGCCAGCAGCCAAGATCTACCCCAAAGGGGAAATTCACCCCTCCACTTT
v_call: TRBV4-3
cdr3_length: 17
j_call: TRBJ1-6
clone_size: -
d_call: -

cdr3_aa: CASSLADSEQFF
cdr3_nt: TGCGCCAGCAGCTTGGCCGACTCCGAGCAGTTCTTC
v_call: TRBV5-1
cdr3_length: 12
j_call: TRBJ2-1
clone_size: -
d_call: -

cdr3_aa: CASSLGTTYGYTF
cdr3_nt: TGTGCCAGCAGCTTAGGGACTACCTATGGCTACACCTTC
v_call: TRBV12-3/TRBV12-4
cdr3_length: 13
j_call: TRBJ1-2
clone_size: -
d_call: -

cdr3_aa: CASSESGYSSNQPQHF
cdr3_nt: TGTGCCAGCTCCGAATCAGGGTATAGCAGCAATCAGCCCCAGCATTTT
v_call: TRBV7-8
cdr3_length: 16
j_call: TRBJ1-5
clone_size: few
d_call: -

cdr3_aa: CAIRDLARGNEQFF
cdr3_nt: TGTGCCATCCGGGACCTAGCGCGGGGCAATGAGCAGTTCTTC
v_call: TRBV10-3
cdr3_length: 14
j_call: TRBJ2-1
clone_size: few
d_call: -

cdr3_aa: CASSNYPDSGRARKGSYNEQFF
cdr3_nt: TGTGCCAGCAGTAACTACCCCGATAGCGGGAGGGCCAGGAAGGGATCCTACAATGAGCAGTTCTTC
v_call: TRBV25-1
cdr3_length: 22
j_call: TRBJ2-1
clone_size: -
d_call: TRBD2

cdr3_aa: CASSVGDRGGPQHF
cdr3_nt: TGTGCCAGCAGCGTAGGGGACAGGGGGGGGCCCCAGCATTTT
v_call: TRBV9
cdr3_length: 14
j_call: TRBJ1-5
clone_size: few
d_call: TRBD1

cdr3_aa: CDSSFLVEDEKLFF
cdr3_nt: TGTGACAGCAGCTTTCTGGTAGAGGACGAAAAACTGTTTTTT
v_call: TRBV7-9
cdr3_length: 14
j_call: TRBJ1-4
clone_size: -
d_call: -

cdr3_aa: CASSAGGAGQDTQYF
cdr3_nt: TGTGCCAGCAGCGCCGGGGGGGCGGGGCAAGATACGCAGTATTTT
v_call: TRBV13
cdr3_length: 15
j_call: TRBJ2-3
clone_size: many
d_call: TRBD2

cdr3_aa: CASSQGASGTTGTQYF
cdr3_nt: TGCGCCAGCAGCCAAGGGGCTAGCGGGACTACAGGTACGCAGTATTTT
v_call: TRBV4-3
cdr3_length: 16
j_call: TRBJ2-3
clone_size: -
d_call: TRBD2

cdr3_aa: CASSQDRGPPYEQYF
cdr3_nt: TGCGCCAGCAGCCAAGACAGGGGACCCCCCTACGAGCAGTACTTC
v_call: TRBV4-3
cdr3_length: 15
j_call: TRBJ2-7
clone_size: -
d_call: -

cdr3_aa: CVSSRRDRNTGELFF
cdr3_nt: TGTGTCAGCAGTCGCCGGGACAGAAACACCGGGGAGCTGTTTTTT
v_call: TRBV6-2/TRBV6-3
cdr3_length: 15
j_call: TRBJ2-2
clone_size: -
d_call: TRBD1

cdr3_aa: CAKDRSLNYGYTF
cdr3_nt: TGTGCCAAGGACCGGAGCCTTAACTATGGCTACACCTTC
v_call: TRBV12-3/TRBV12-4
cdr3_length: 13
j_call: TRBJ1-2
clone_size: -
d_call: -

cdr3_aa: CASSFRRGSTDTQYF
cdr3_nt: TGTGCCAGCAGCTTCCGTCGGGGAAGCACAGATACGCAGTATTTT
v_call: TRBV5-4
cdr3_length: 15
j_call: TRBJ2-3
clone_size: few
d_call: -

cdr3_aa: CASSAQVAYEQYF
cdr3_nt: TGTGCCAGCAGTGCGCAGGTGGCCTACGAGCAGTACTTC
v_call: TRBV6-1
cdr3_length: 13
j_call: TRBJ2-7
clone_size: few
d_call: -

cdr3_aa: CASSLLPMNTEAFF
cdr3_nt: TGTGCCAGCAGCTTACTGCCAATGAACACTGAAGCTTTCTTT
v_call: TRBV5-8
cdr3_length: 14
j_call: TRBJ1-1
clone_size: many
d_call: -

cdr3_aa: CASSSLDPDIQYF
cdr3_nt: TGTGCCAGCAGTTCTCTGGATCCGGACATTCAGTACTTC
v_call: TRBV9
cdr3_length: 13
j_call: TRBJ2-4
clone_size: many
d_call: -

cdr3_aa: CASSIGGVAVMNTGELFF
cdr3_nt: TGTGCCAGTAGTATAGGTGGAGTAGCGGTTATGAACACCGGGGAGCTGTTTTTT
v_call: TRBV19
cdr3_length: 18
j_call: TRBJ2-2
clone_size: -
d_call: -

cdr3_aa: CASMPAISSYNEQFF
cdr3_nt: TGTGCCAGCATGCCCGCAATCAGCTCCTACAATGAGCAGTTCTTC
v_call: TRBV12-3/TRBV12-4
cdr3_length: 15
j_call: TRBJ2-1
clone_size: few
d_call: -

cdr3_aa: CASSFGSGGLTGELFF
cdr3_nt: TGTGCCAGCAGCTTTGGGTCAGGGGGACTGACCGGGGAGCTGTTTTTT
v_call: TRBV11-2
cdr3_length: 16
j_call: TRBJ2-2
clone_size: -
d_call: -

cdr3_aa: CASEAGVEPQHF
cdr3_nt: TGTGCCAGTGAGGCAGGGGTTGAGCCCCAGCATTTT
v_call: TRBV6-6
cdr3_length: 12
j_call: TRBJ1-5
clone_size: -
d_call: -

cdr3_aa: CASSPGLAGGSDTQYF
cdr3_nt: TGTGCCAGCAGTCCCGGACTAGCGGGAGGGTCAGATACGCAGTATTTT
v_call: TRBV2
cdr3_length: 16
j_call: TRBJ2-3
clone_size: few
d_call: TRBD2

cdr3_aa: CASSYPGYEAFF
cdr3_nt: TGTGCCAGCAGTTACCCAGGGTACGAAGCTTTCTTT
v_call: TRBV6-5
cdr3_length: 12
j_call: TRBJ1-1
clone_size: few
d_call: -

cdr3_aa: CASSFRAGGVSPLHF
cdr3_nt: TGTGCCAGCAGTTTTCGGGCAGGGGGCGTTTCACCCCTCCACTTT
v_call: TRBV6-2/TRBV6-3
cdr3_length: 15
j_call: TRBJ1-6
clone_size: -
d_call: TRBD1

cdr3_aa: CARSVGYGLAGPQETQYF
cdr3_nt: TGTGCCCGCAGCGTAGGCTATGGACTAGCGGGGCCACAAGAGACCCAGTACTTC
v_call: TRBV9
cdr3_length: 18
j_call: TRBJ2-5
clone_size: -
d_call: TRBD2

cdr3_aa: CSARDLALATREQYF
cdr3_nt: TGCAGTGCTAGAGATTTAGCGCTAGCGACGCGCGAGCAGTACTTC
v_call: TRBV20-1
cdr3_length: 15
j_call: TRBJ2-7
clone_size: many
d_call: -

cdr3_aa: CASSPDSNYGYTF
cdr3_nt: TGTGCCAGCAGCCCCGACAGTAACTATGGCTACACCTTC
v_call: TRBV5-5
cdr3_length: 13
j_call: TRBJ1-2
clone_size: many
d_call: -

cdr3_aa: CASSQSRGDEQFF
cdr3_nt: TGCGCCAGCAGCCAATCCAGGGGGGATGAGCAGTTCTTC
v_call: TRBV4-3
cdr3_length: 13
j_call: TRBJ2-1
clone_size: -
d_call: -

cdr3_aa: CASSAGLASTDTQYF
cdr3_nt: TGTGCCAGCAGCGCGGGACTAGCGAGCACAGATACGCAGTATTTT
v_call: TRBV7-2
cdr3_length: 15
j_call: TRBJ2-3
clone_size: few
d_call: TRBD2

cdr3_aa: CASSRQHYSTDTQYF
cdr3_nt: TGTGCCAGCAGCCGACAGCACTATAGCACAGATACGCAGTATTTT
v_call: TRBV13
cdr3_length: 15
j_call: TRBJ2-3
clone_size: many
d_call: -

cdr3_aa: CASSYPGGEQYF
cdr3_nt: TGTGCCAGCAGTTACCCGGGTGGTGAGCAGTACTTC
v_call: TRBV6-5
cdr3_length: 12
j_call: TRBJ2-7
clone_size: -
d_call: -

cdr3_aa: CASSTRNTYNEQFF
cdr3_nt: TGTGCCAGCAGTACCAGGAACACCTACAATGAGCAGTTCTTC
v_call: TRBV6-2/TRBV6-3
cdr3_length: 14
j_call: TRBJ2-1
clone_size: -
d_call: -

cdr3_aa: CATSGRESMNTEAFF
cdr3_nt: TGTGCCACCAGCGGGAGGGAATCCATGAACACTGAAGCTTTCTTT
v_call: TRBV15
cdr3_length: 15
j_call: TRBJ1-1
clone_size: many
d_call: -

cdr3_aa: CSAESGLSYNEQFF
cdr3_nt: TGCAGTGCTGAGTCAGGGCTCTCCTACAATGAGCAGTTCTTC
v_call: TRBV20-1
cdr3_length: 14
j_call: TRBJ2-1
clone_size: -
d_call: -

cdr3_aa: CASSQEGLAGGLAKNIQYF
cdr3_nt: TGCGCCAGCAGCCAAGAAGGACTAGCGGGGGGGCTAGCCAAAAACATTCAGTACTTC
v_call: TRBV4-1
cdr3_length: 19
j_call: TRBJ2-4
clone_size: few
d_call: TRBD2

cdr3_aa: CSVPRDRAGNEQFF
cdr3_nt: TGCAGTGTACCCCGGGACAGGGCAGGGAATGAGCAGTTCTTC
v_call: TRBV20-1
cdr3_length: 14
j_call: TRBJ2-1
clone_size: once
d_call: TRBD1

cdr3_aa: CATSLGGTDTQYF
cdr3_nt: TGTGCCACCAGTCTGGGGGGCACAGATACGCAGTATTTT
v_call: TRBV24-1
cdr3_length: 13
j_call: TRBJ2-3
clone_size: many
d_call: -

cdr3_aa: CASSKFSGPKKTQYF
cdr3_nt: TGTGCCAGCAGCAAATTTAGCGGCCCCAAGAAGACCCAGTACTTC
v_call: TRBV21-1
cdr3_length: 15
j_call: TRBJ2-5
clone_size: few
d_call: -

cdr3_aa: CASTLQGLDDEAFF
cdr3_nt: TGTGCCAGCACCCTGCAGGGGCTAGATGATGAAGCTTTCTTT
v_call: TRBV2
cdr3_length: 14
j_call: TRBJ1-1
clone_size: many
d_call: -

cdr3_aa: CASSSPGLATYEQCF
cdr3_nt: TGTGCCAGCAGCTCCCCGGGACTAGCGACATACGAGCAGTGCTTC
v_call: TRBV11-2
cdr3_length: 15
j_call: TRBJ2-7
clone_size: once
d_call: TRBD2

cdr3_aa: CASSPILYEQYF
cdr3_nt: TGTGCCAGCAGCCCGATCCTCTACGAGCAGTACTTC
v_call: TRBV12-3/TRBV12-4
cdr3_length: 12
j_call: TRBJ2-7
clone_size: few
d_call: -

cdr3_aa: CASSAYLSPEIGQKNTEAFF
cdr3_nt: TGTGCCAGCAGCGCATACCTGTCACCCGAAATTGGACAGAAGAACACTGAAGCTTTCTTT
v_call: TRBV9
cdr3_length: 20
j_call: TRBJ1-1
clone_size: few
d_call: -

cdr3_aa: CASSPPGRGIYEQYF
cdr3_nt: TGTGCCAGCAGCCCCCCGGGGCGGGGGATATACGAGCAGTACTTC
v_call: TRBV7-8
cdr3_length: 15
j_call: TRBJ2-7
clone_size: few
d_call: TRBD2

cdr3_aa: CAWRSGRYEQYF
cdr3_nt: TGTGCCTGGAGAAGCGGGAGGTACGAGCAGTACTTC
v_call: TRBV30
cdr3_length: 12
j_call: TRBJ2-7
clone_size: many
d_call: TRBD2

cdr3_aa: CASSHRKGPTEAFF
cdr3_nt: TGCGCCAGCAGCCATAGGAAGGGTCCCACTGAAGCTTTCTTT
v_call: TRBV4-3
cdr3_length: 14
j_call: TRBJ1-1
clone_size: many
d_call: -

cdr3_aa: CASSRTNSFGPQHF
cdr3_nt: TGTGCCAGCAGTCGGACAAACAGCTTCGGCCCCCAGCATTTT
v_call: TRBV6-2/TRBV6-3
cdr3_length: 14
j_call: TRBJ1-5
clone_size: few
d_call: -

cdr3_aa: CASSYNTWDGNTEAFF
cdr3_nt: TGTGCCAGCAGTTACAATACGTGGGATGGGAACACTGAAGCTTTCTTT
v_call: TRBV6-2/TRBV6-3
cdr3_length: 16
j_call: TRBJ1-1
clone_size: many
d_call: -

cdr3_aa: CASSSGVWSNQPQHF
cdr3_nt: TGTGCCAGTAGTTCAGGGGTTTGGAGCAATCAGCCCCAGCATTTT
v_call: TRBV19
cdr3_length: 15
j_call: TRBJ1-5
clone_size: -
d_call: -

cdr3_aa: CASSQDKGADTQYF
cdr3_nt: TGCGCCAGCAGCCAAGATAAAGGTGCAGATACGCAGTATTTT
v_call: TRBV4-3
cdr3_length: 14
j_call: TRBJ2-3
clone_size: many
d_call: -

cdr3_aa: CASSHRENYGYTF
cdr3_nt: TGTGCCAGCAGCCACCGGGAGAACTATGGCTACACCTTC
v_call: TRBV7-9
cdr3_length: 13
j_call: TRBJ1-2
clone_size: few
d_call: -

cdr3_aa: CASSLYSMAPYEQYF
cdr3_nt: TGTGCCAGCAGTTTATATTCTATGGCCCCCTACGAGCAGTACTTC
v_call: TRBV27
cdr3_length: 15
j_call: TRBJ2-7
clone_size: few
d_call: -

cdr3_aa: CASSAGQIEQYF
cdr3_nt: TGTGCCAGCAGTGCCGGACAGATCGAGCAGTACTTC
v_call: TRBV28
cdr3_length: 12
j_call: TRBJ2-7
clone_size: many
d_call: -

cdr3_aa: CASSTDGTYEQYF
cdr3_nt: TGTGCCAGTAGTACGGACGGTACCTACGAGCAGTACTTC
v_call: TRBV19
cdr3_length: 13
j_call: TRBJ2-7
clone_size: few
d_call: -

cdr3_aa: CASSSSDRAGANVLTF
cdr3_nt: TGTGCCAGCAGCTCGTCAGACAGGGCCGGGGCCAACGTCCTGACTTTC
v_call: TRBV7-9
cdr3_length: 16
j_call: TRBJ2-6
clone_size: many
d_call: TRBD1